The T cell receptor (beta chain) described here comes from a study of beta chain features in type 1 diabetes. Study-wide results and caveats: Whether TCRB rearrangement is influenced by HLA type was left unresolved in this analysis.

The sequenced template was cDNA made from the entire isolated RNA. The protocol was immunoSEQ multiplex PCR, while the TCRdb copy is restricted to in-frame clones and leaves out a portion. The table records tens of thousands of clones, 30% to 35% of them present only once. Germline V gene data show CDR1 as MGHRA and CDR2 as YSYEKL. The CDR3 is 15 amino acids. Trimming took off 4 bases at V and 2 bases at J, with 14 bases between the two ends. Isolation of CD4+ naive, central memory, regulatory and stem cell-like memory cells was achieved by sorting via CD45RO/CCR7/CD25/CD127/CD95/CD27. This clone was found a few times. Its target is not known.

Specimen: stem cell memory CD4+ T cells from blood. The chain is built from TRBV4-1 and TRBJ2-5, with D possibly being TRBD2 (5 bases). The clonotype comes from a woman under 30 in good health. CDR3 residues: CASSPGLVDQETQYF. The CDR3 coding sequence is TGCGCCAGCAGCCCAGGACTGGTCGATCAAGAGACCCAGTACTTC.